The TCR beta chain under discussion was sequenced for a study of shared clonotypes between healthy human individuals. CD45RA-negative memory and CD45RA+ naive subsets were split from the CD4+ cells. Germline CDR1 is SGHRS and CDR2 is YFSETQ. Trimming cost V 4 bases and J 3 bases; bases outside gene matches: 3. CDR3 size: 15 residues. Using immunoSEQ multiplex PCR, the repertoire was profiled, and TCRdb retains in-frame clones only, with some absent. The sample shows about 1 million clones, 65% to 75% of them seen only once. The chain has TRBV5-1 and TRBJ2-1, with 11 bases identical to TRBD2. This receptor was taken from a young man in good health. Sequences were obtained from memory CD4+ T cells sorted from blood. As for subset: CD45RA-negative fraction. The CDR3 here is CASSQTSGDYNEQFF. The CDR3 nucleotides read TGCGCCAGCAGCCAGACTAGCGGGGACTACAATGAGCAGTTCTTC. The whole variable domain, remainder taken from reference TRBV5-1 and TRBJ2-1, is KAGVTQTPRYLIKTRGQQVTLSCSPISGHRSVSWYQQTPGQGLQFLFEYFSETQRNKGNFPGRFSGRQFSNSRSEMNVSTLELGDSALYLCASSQTSGDYNEQFFGPGTRLTVL.